This passage covers 27 T cell receptor beta chains from one sample sequenced in a study of blood T cell repertoires in COVID-19. The protocol was immunoSEQ multiplex PCR, while the TCRdb copy is restricted to in-frame clones and leaves out a portion. The sample lists roughly 120,000 clones; under 95% were seen once. Input material: peripheral blood. Receptors were obtained from a man aged 60 to 75 with COVID-19, enrolled during active disease.

This clone was seen a single time. This rearrangement joins TRBV6-5 to TRBJ1-1, with D possibly matching TRBD1 (6 bases). The CDR3 totals 14 residues. CDR1 is MNHEY, CDR2 SVGAGI, per germline. The V end lost 5 bases, the J end lost 5 bases, and 15 bases lay between the germline ends. Written as DNA, the CDR3 is TGTGCCAGCAGTCCCCGGCAGGGGCGAACTGAAGCTTTCTTT. This translates into CASSPRQGRTEAFF.

Points on this clone: Other DNA sequences from this sample encode an identical CDR3 as well. This sequence joins TRBV5-1 and TRBJ2-7; 7 bases are shared with TRBD1. The ends lost 4 bases at V and 1 base at J; junction bases unmatched: 5. Germline-derived CDR1 and CDR2 are SGHRS and YFSETQ. This CDR3 comprises 14 residues. The CDR3 nucleotides are TGCGCCAGCAGCCCCGGGACAGAATCCTACGAGCAGTACTTC. Translation: CASSPGTESYEQYF.

This chain connects TRBV7-2 to TRBJ1-6, with D possibly being TRBD1 (5 bases). V was clipped by 1 base and J by 6 bases, with 7 bases between them. The CDR3 spans 14 residues. In germline, CDR1 is SGHTA, CDR2 FQGNSA. The CDR3 bases are TGTGCCAGCAGCTTAGTGGGGGGTAATTCACCCCTCCACTTT. This codes for CASSLVGGNSPLHF.

The chain uses TRBV12-5 and TRBJ1-1; 8 bases map to TRBD1. J was trimmed by 4 bases and V by 0 bases; bases with no gene match: 4. Germline CDR1 LGHNT, CDR2 FRNRAP. The CDR3 runs to 15 residues. CDR3: CASGLVRQGATEAFF. CDR3 sequence (DNA): TGTGCTAGTGGTTTGGTTCGGCAGGGGGCCACTGAAGCTTTCTTT.

This clone was recorded only once. The chain is built from TRBV9 and TRBJ1-1, with 12 bases fitting TRBD1. V gave up 3 bases and J gave up 5 bases; unmatched junction bases: 14. Germline-derived CDR1 and CDR2 are SGDLS and YYNGEE. The CDR3 runs to 18 residues. CDR3 amino acids: CASSAGTGTGGRGTEAFF. The CDR3 region has the DNA TGTGCCAGCAGCGCCGGCACCGGGACAGGGGGCAGGGGGACTGAAGCTTTCTTT.

This clone has a single count. The rearrangement joins TRBV5-5 to TRBJ1-2; tentative D call: TRBD1 (6 bases). The V gene's germline CDR1 is SGHKS and CDR2 YYEKEE (reference sequence). The CDR3 loop spans 13 amino acids. Trimming left V 0 bases short and J 7 bases short, with 10 bases between. As DNA, the CDR3 is TGTGCCAGCAGCTTGGTGGGGGCGGGTGGCTACACCTTC. Translating gives CASSLVGAGGYTF.

The CDR3 sequence: CASSQDSSGQVVPYEQYF. CDR3 DNA: TGTGCCAGCAGCCAAGATTCCTCGGGACAAGTTGTTCCCTACGAGCAGTACTTC. The V gene is TRBV3-1 (or the pseudogene TRBV3-2), the J gene TRBJ2-7, with a possible D match to TRBD1 (6 bases). The V gene lost 0 bases and the J gene lost 2 bases, with 20 bases spanning the gap. The CDR3 runs 18 residues. CDR1 and CDR2 (germline): LGHDT, YNNKEL (reference sequence).

This chain uses TRBV3-1 (or the pseudogene TRBV3-2) with TRBJ1-1, with TRBD1 as a possible D gene (6 bases). Germline assignment: CDR1 LGHDT and CDR2 YNNKEL (reference sequence). This CDR3 comprises 12 residues. The V end was cut by 3 bases, the J end by 6 bases, with 8 bases between. DNA of the CDR3: TGTGCCAGCAGCCACAGGGGATCTGAAGCTTTCTTT. Translating it yields CASSHRGSEAFF.

The rearrangement links TRBV11-3 to TRBJ2-7, with 8 bases lining up with TRBD2. This CDR3 contains 14 residues. J lost 5 bases, V lost 3 bases, and 6 bases had no gene match. Germline CDR1 and CDR2: SGHNT and YENEEA. As DNA, the CDR3 is TGTGCCAGCAGCTTTAGCGGGACACTCGACGAGCAGTACTTC. Protein sequence: CASSFSGTLDEQYF.

This clone has only a few counts. This chain links TRBV14 with TRBJ2-7; 8 bases agree with TRBD1. Trimming cost V 4 bases and J 3 bases; bases outside gene matches: 8. The CDR3 is made up of 15 amino acids. The germline CDR1 and CDR2 sequences are SGHDN and FVKESK. CDR3 residues: CASSPPGTGHYEQYF. CDR3 sequence (DNA): TGTGCCAGCAGCCCCCCCGGGACAGGTCACTACGAGCAGTACTTC.

The chain employs TRBV2 and TRBJ2-1; D is possibly TRBD2 (5 bases). V was trimmed by 10 bases and J by 2 bases, leaving 15 bases between them. This CDR3 has 14 residues. The germline V gene has CDR1 SNHLY and CDR2 FYNNEI. The CDR3 DNA is TGTGCCATTGTAGAGCGGACCCCCTACAATGAGCAGTTCTTC. Its protein product is CAIVERTPYNEQFF.

The V call is TRBV11-2, the J call TRBJ2-4; tentatively, D is TRBD2 (6 bases). The CDR3 has 14 residues. From germline, CDR1 is SGHAT and CDR2 FQNNGV. The germline V and J ends were trimmed by 0 bases and 9 bases, with 12 bases remaining between them. The CDR3 DNA reads as TGTGCCAGCAGCTTAGAGACTAGAGATGGCATTCAGTACTTC. Amino acid sequence: CASSLETRDGIQYF.

In this sample, this clone is medium-sized. The V and J genes are TRBV10-3 and TRBJ1-5; D is unclear. The V gene lost 2 bases and the J gene lost 5 bases, with 7 bases spanning the gap. The CDR3 is made up of 13 amino acids. CDR1 and CDR2 from the germline V gene are ENHRY and SYGVKD. The CDR3 spells CAISERLDQPQHF. The DNA of the CDR3 is TGTGCCATCAGTGAGCGGTTGGATCAGCCCCAGCATTTT.

In this sample, this clone turned up a few times. The genes are TRBV15 and TRBJ2-7; TRBD2 matches 7 bases. Germline trimming cut 3 bases from V and 2 bases from J; bases unmatched to any gene: 7. The CDR3 totals 15 residues. The germline V gene has CDR1 LNHNV and CDR2 YYDKDF (reference sequence). The DNA of the CDR3 is TGTGCCACCAGCAGGGCGGGAGTCAGCGCCTACGAGCAGTACTTC. Protein sequence: CATSRAGVSAYEQYF.

This chain connects TRBV12-3 or TRBV12-4 to TRBJ2-7, with D possibly being TRBD1 (5 bases). Trimming cost V 5 bases and J 2 bases, with 7 bases left between them. This CDR3 region has 12 residues. Here the CDR3 reads CASSRQTYEQYF. The CDR3, as DNA: TGTGCCAGCAGTCGACAGACCTACGAGCAGTACTTC.

The chain joins TRBV6-5 to TRBJ2-1; tentatively, D is TRBD2 (5 bases). The germline CDR1 and CDR2 sequences are MNHEY and SVGAGI. CDR3 length: 12 amino acids. V lost 7 bases and J lost 10, with 14 bases in between. The CDR3: CASKTGVREQFF. CDR3 DNA sequence: TGTGCCAGCAAAACCGGGGTCCGGGAGCAGTTCTTC.

This clone has only one observation. This chain uses TRBV13 with TRBJ2-1; TRBD2 matches at 7 bases. This CDR3 has 16 amino acids. The V and J ends lost 3 bases and 1 base, in that order; junction bases with no gene match: 6. CDR1 and CDR2 from the germline V gene are PRHDT and FYEKMQ (reference sequence). This CDR3 is CASSLGGERSYNEQFF. In nucleotides, the CDR3 is TGTGCCAGCAGCTTGGGAGGGGAGAGGTCCTACAATGAGCAGTTCTTC.

The genes are TRBV6-5 and TRBJ1-1, with a tentative D call TRBD1 (5 bases). The CDR3 has 13 amino acids. Germline-derived CDR1 and CDR2 are MNHEY and SVGAGI. Trimming stripped 8 bases from V and 10 bases from J, with 20 bases between. The CDR3, as DNA: TGTGCCAGCTCCGGGACTTCGAATAGGGGAGCTTTCTTT. Translated, it gives CASSGTSNRGAFF.

The sample holds one count of this clone. The rearrangement links TRBV5-1 to TRBJ1-1, with D possibly matching TRBD1 (6 bases). The CDR3 is 15 residues long. Trimming left V 0 bases short and J 4 bases short, with 13 bases between. Germline V CDR1 and CDR2: SGHRS, YFSETQ. The CDR3 is CASSLAQGYVTEAFF. In DNA form, the CDR3 reads TGCGCCAGCAGCTTGGCCCAGGGGTATGTCACTGAAGCTTTCTTT.

The rearrangement links TRBV11-3 to TRBJ1-1; no clear D. CDR1 SGHNT and CDR2 YENEEA come from the germline V gene. The CDR3 is 14 residues long. Trimming pared 1 base from V and 0 bases from J, leaving 6 bases between. The CDR3, as DNA: TGTGCCAGCAGCTTAGGCGCGATGAACACTGAAGCTTTCTTT. It codes for CASSLGAMNTEAFF.

The chain couples TRBV2 to TRBJ1-2; 9 bases line up with TRBD1. J lost 4 bases, V lost 6 bases, and 12 bases had no gene match. Germline lookup yields CDR1 SNHLY and CDR2 FYNNEI. The CDR3 is made up of 16 amino acids. CDR3 sequence reads: CASSPRDRAPAYGYTF. The CDR3 region has the DNA TGTGCCAGCAGCCCAAGGGACAGGGCCCCAGCCTATGGCTACACCTTC.

The V gene is TRBV12-2, the J gene TRBJ2-1; the table's D call, TRBD2, has no DNA check behind it. TRBV12-2 is annotated as a pseudogene. The CDR3 length is 15 residues. CDR3 region: CASRLLAGGHNEQFF. In DNA form, the CDR3 reads TGTGCAAGTCGCTTACTAGCGGGAGGGCACAATGAGCAGTTCTTC.

This clone was recorded once. The chain uses TRBV7-8 and TRBJ2-2; 11 positions match TRBD2. Losses at the gene ends were 2 bases for V and 8 bases for J; bases not matched to a gene: 10. The CDR3 is 17 amino acids. Germline assignment: CDR1 SGHVS and CDR2 FQNEAQ. CDR3 region: CASSLPLRLAGRGELFF. CDR3 nucleotides: TGTGCCAGCAGCTTACCACTGAGACTAGCGGGAAGAGGGGAGCTGTTTTTT.

The chain has TRBV7-9 and TRBJ2-3; TRBD1 matches at 8 bases. V lost 3 bases to trimming and J lost 3 bases; unmatched junction nucleotides: 8. This CDR3 contains 16 residues. CDR1 and CDR2 (germline): SEHNR, FQNEAQ (reference sequence). The CDR3 DNA is TGTGCCAGCAGCTTTCCGACAGGGGCGGGTACAGATACGCAGTATTTT. Translated: CASSFPTGAGTDTQYF.

This chain joins TRBV5-1 and TRBJ2-3; 7 nucleotides agree with TRBD1. The ends lost 7 bases at V and 1 base at J; junction bases unmatched: 3. The CDR3 loop spans 13 amino acids. The V gene's germline CDR1 is SGHRS and CDR2 YFSETQ. The CDR3 DNA sequence: TGCGCCAGCCGACAGGGTCGCACAGATACGCAGTATTTT. It translates to CASRQGRTDTQYF.

This rearrangement joins TRBV23-1 to TRBJ2-7; the match to TRBD1 covers 8 bases. TRBV23-1 is reported as an ORF; its role is uncertain. The CDR3 totals 13 residues. Germline trimming cut 9 bases from V and 3 bases from J; bases unmatched to any gene: 7. CDR3 loop: CASPLDRDYEQYF. Here the CDR3 DNA reads TGCGCCAGTCCGTTGGACAGGGACTACGAGCAGTACTTC.

The chain recombines TRBV25-1 with TRBJ1-5; TRBD1 is a possible D gene (6 bases). Germline assignment: CDR1 MGHDK and CDR2 SYGVNS. The germline V and J ends were trimmed by 3 bases and 4 bases, with 10 bases remaining between them. This CDR3 spans 14 amino acids. CDR3 DNA sequence: TGTGCCAGCAGTGAGGCAGGGGATAATCAGCCCCAGCATTTT. Its protein is CASSEAGDNQPQHF.